This is a list of T cell receptor beta chains from one sample in a study of blood T cells in healthy people across ages. In TCRdb, the 5' RACE reads were re-called with MiXCR into one record per CDR3 protein. The sample records about 1.6 million distinct CDR3 sequences, 30% to 40% being singletons. The sequenced material came from blood. The receptor set was obtained from a woman between 25 and 40 years old in good health. Both conserved end residues are trimmed from each CDR3. The order of the fields is clone size, J gene, V gene, CDR3 protein. Not all rows give a size; the values are once, few, many and, for expanded clones, a class.

NA	TRBJ2-1	TRBV6-1	ASSEKDGDEQF
NA	TRBJ2-1	TRBV15	ATSRDRGGDEQF
NA	TRBJ2-7	TRBV5-1	ASSLRWQTAYEQY
few	TRBJ1-4	TRBV9	ASSVTGTGNEKLF
NA	TRBJ2-7	TRBV7-6	ASSPAGAGGQY
few	TRBJ1-3	TRBV6-2/TRBV6-3	ASSYSAYSGNTIY
NA	TRBJ2-7	TRBV3-1	ASSQNRGASGGPYEQY
few	TRBJ2-3	TRBV25-1	ASSTRSLRGGSDTQY
NA	TRBJ1-2	TRBV12-3/TRBV12-4	ASSTGAKSGGYT
NA	TRBJ2-3	TRBV7-9	ASSVGQGRTDTQY
few	TRBJ1-1	TRBV10-3	ATTGVGNTEAF
many	TRBJ2-4	TRBV10-3	AISESGYDIQY
NA	TRBJ2-7	TRBV24-1	ATSESTHSYEQY
few	TRBJ1-2	TRBV29-1	SVGAGGGDT
few	TRBJ1-3	TRBV6-1	ASSEFPGTGNTIY
many	TRBJ2-3	TRBV27	ASSSITDTQY
NA	TRBJ2-3	TRBV4-1	ASSQERASGGATDTQY
many	TRBJ1-1	TRBV18	ASSPQAGGNTEAF
few	TRBJ2-7	TRBV4-1	ASSQESVSSYEQY
NA	TRBJ2-1	TRBV5-1	ASSLVGGPPYNEQF
NA	TRBJ2-5	TRBV30	AWTGTSGVETQY
few	TRBJ2-2	TRBV9	ASSVGFNTGELF
NA	TRBJ1-2	TRBV5-1	ASSLVDGYGYT
NA	TRBJ2-7	TRBV20-1	SARVSSDYEQY
NA	TRBJ2-1	TRBV7-6	ASSHQSEAPEQF
many	TRBJ2-7	TRBV7-8	ASSLAPTGYYEQY
NA	TRBJ2-5	TRBV6-1	ASTQGVTYQETQY
few	TRBJ1-4	TRBV6-1	ASSLLGPNEKLF
NA	TRBJ1-5	TRBV9	AGSVGEQAIEPQH
few	TRBJ2-7	TRBV5-1	ASCLAGGYEQY
few	TRBJ2-7	TRBV9	ASSVGGGGLIEQY
NA	TRBJ2-2	TRBV20-1	SAGLDRGLVTGELF
few	TRBJ1-1	TRBV3-1	ASSQGAGVNTEAF
NA	TRBJ2-1	TRBV15	ATSRDSLINEQF
NA	TRBJ2-2	TRBV7-9	ASSPDGRGELF
few	TRBJ2-7	TRBV29-1	SVEDSPYEQY
NA	TRBJ2-3	TRBV13	ASSPLGGADGQY
many	TRBJ1-2	TRBV6-5	ASSRTGANYGYT